This entry is about one T cell receptor (beta chain). The antigen remains unidentified. Germline lookup yields CDR1 SGHKS and CDR2 YYEKEE (reference sequence). V lost 0 bases and J lost 0, with 9 bases in between. CDR3 length: 15 residues. The source of the sample is a study of T cell responses to AZD1222 COVID-19 vaccine. General study results and limits: White British ancestry dominated among donors, who included more females, and clonal diversity was possibly underestimated. The study sampled repertoires only after the peak T cell response. Rises in breadth and depth of Spike-specific TCRs came after two AZD1222 doses.

The data were produced by immunoSEQ multiplex PCR, yet TCRdb's version contains in-frame clones alone and is incomplete. Among about 81,000 clones listed, 80% to 95% were seen once. This receptor was identified in an adult who received the AZD1222 COVID-19 vaccine. The rearrangement links TRBV5-5 to TRBJ1-2; perhaps TRBD1 as D (5 bases). This specimen was peripheral blood, taken 28 days after the second AZD1222 dose. In DNA, the CDR3 is TGTGCCAGCAGCTTGGGTCAGGGCACTAACTATGGCTACACCTTC. Amino acids: CASSLGQGTNYGYTF.